The 22 T cell receptor beta chains below come from one sample, sequenced in a study of Ad26.COV2.S vaccination and SARS-CoV-2 variants (TCRdb year 2021). The sample's treatment or condition, from its label and the paper: roughly 18 received Ad26.COV2.S at low or high dose, single or two shots; 5 received placebo; per-sample allocation not given. Repertoires of vaccine and placebo recipients were sequenced from samples collected on day 63 after the first injection. Libraries were built with the immunoSEQ multiplex PCR assay. What TCRdb holds here is the immuneACCESS table cut down to in-frame rearrangements. Part of the clones is not present; checked against another copy, under half of the missing clones reflect an unresolved V gene, and the others are unexplained. The sample data list over 450,000 clones, and roughly nine tenths of these were observed just once. The ten biggest clones cover 1.5% to 2% of the sample.

The source material was peripheral blood, sampled in a trial of Ad26.COV2.S vaccine versus placebo. The receptor set was obtained from a person aged 18 to 65 who received the Ad26.COV2.S COVID-19 vaccine or a placebo.

The chain employs TRBV2 and TRBJ1-5; a possible D gene is TRBD1 (5 bases). V was trimmed by 4 bases and J by 6 bases, leaving 16 bases between them. From germline, CDR1 is SNHLY and CDR2 FYNNEI. This CDR3 region has 15 residues. CDR3: CASSGQGEAGQPQHF. The CDR3 DNA is TGTGCCAGCAGTGGCCAGGGAGAGGCGGGTCAGCCCCAGCATTTT.

This rearrangement joins TRBV6-6 to TRBJ2-7; TRBD1 matches at 9 bases. The CDR3 sequence is 15 residues long. Unmatched junction bases numbered 7, after V lost 7 bases and J lost 0 bases. Per germline, CDR1 MNHNY and CDR2 SVGAGI (reference sequence). CDR3 residues: CASTGTGPGSYEQYF. In nucleotides, the CDR3 is TGTGCCAGCACCGGGACAGGGCCGGGCTCCTACGAGCAGTACTTC.

V is TRBV27 and J is TRBJ1-1; 10 bases are a match to TRBD1. CDR3 size: 19 residues. The germline CDR1 and CDR2 sequences are MNHEY and SMNVEV (reference sequence). V lost 5 bases to trimming and J lost 1 base; unmatched junction nucleotides: 16. In DNA, the CDR3 is TGTGCCAGCAGTCCGTTTTTTGAGGACAGGGGGTTGGAGAACACTGAAGCTTTCTTT. Amino acid sequence: CASSPFFEDRGLENTEAFF.

This clone has just a few counts. J is TRBJ2-7 and V is TRBV14; D remains unclear. The germline V gene has CDR1 SGHDN and CDR2 FVKESK. V was cut by 4 bases and J by 0 bases, with 16 bases left in between. The CDR3 loop spans 16 amino acids. The CDR3 sequence is CASSPVFGYDSYEQYF. The CDR3 DNA reads as TGTGCCAGCAGCCCCGTGTTCGGGTATGACTCCTACGAGCAGTACTTC.

This clone occurred once. V is TRBV19 and J is TRBJ1-3; no clear D gene. Germline V CDR1 and CDR2: LNHDA, SQIVND (reference sequence). This CDR3 is built from 14 residues. V shed 5 bases and J shed 2 bases, with 10 bases lying between them. CDR3 nucleotides: TGTGCCAGTAGTGCAGGCACGACTGGAAACACCATATATTTT. Translating it yields CASSAGTTGNTIYF.

The chain recombines TRBV11-2 with TRBJ2-7; tentatively, D is TRBD1 or TRBD2 (6 bases each). Germline-derived CDR1 and CDR2 are SGHAT and FQNNGV. The CDR3 spans 16 residues. V was shortened by 4 bases and J by 0 bases, with 16 bases between the two germline ends. The CDR3 DNA sequence: TGTGCCAGCAGCTACCGGTGGGGGGCTAGCTCCTACGAGCAGTACTTC. Residues: CASSYRWGASSYEQYF.

A single count supports this clone. The V gene is TRBV3-1 (or the pseudogene TRBV3-2), the J gene TRBJ1-4; no reliable D call. Trimming took 0 bases from V and 8 from J, leaving 16 bases between them. The CDR3 length is 16 residues. CDR1 and CDR2 (germline): LGHDT, YNNKEL (reference sequence). The CDR3 DNA sequence: TGTGCCAGCAGCCAAGATCTTAACAGACTCGGGGAAAAACTGTTTTTT. Translating it yields CASSQDLNRLGEKLFF.

The genes are TRBV3-1 (or the pseudogene TRBV3-2) and TRBJ1-2; D is uncertain. The CDR3 contains 13 residues. Looked up from germline, CDR1 is LGHDT and CDR2 is YNNKEL (reference sequence). Trimming cost V 6 bases and J 2 bases, with 10 bases left between them. The CDR3 DNA is TGTGCCAGCAGAGGCTGGCGAAACTATGGCTACACCTTC. It is translated as CASRGWRNYGYTF.

J is TRBJ1-5 and V is TRBV28; 12 bases align to TRBD1. Germline CDR1 is MDHEN and CDR2 is SYDVKM. Germline trimming cut 5 bases from V and 4 bases from J; bases unmatched to any gene: 6. CDR3 length: 16 amino acids. CDR3 sequence (DNA): TGTGCCAGCAGTCCCCGGGACAGGGGGCGAAATCAGCCCCAGCATTTT. It translates to CASSPRDRGRNQPQHF.

This clone was seen just once. This chain uses TRBV4-1 with TRBJ2-1; 10 nucleotides match TRBD1. The ends lost 0 bases at V and 8 bases at J; junction bases unmatched: 4. Germline loops: CDR1 MGHRA, CDR2 YSYEKL. CDR3 length equals 15 residues. The CDR3 here is CASSQDGTGVYEQFF. CDR3 coding DNA: TGCGCCAGCAGCCAAGATGGGACAGGGGTGTATGAGCAGTTCTTC.

The chain links TRBV29-1 to TRBJ2-1, with 7 bases matching TRBD2. J lost 7 bases, V lost 4 bases, and 7 bases had no gene match. Germline V lookup: CDR1 SQVTM, CDR2 ANQGSEA. The length of the CDR3 is 13 residues. Here the CDR3 DNA reads TGCAGCGTTGGGCTCCCCGGGGGGAATGAGCAGTTCTTC. Its protein product is CSVGLPGGNEQFF.

The rearrangement links TRBV7-2 to TRBJ2-5; 10 nucleotides align to TRBD2. The CDR3 runs 15 residues. Trimming at V came to 5 bases and at J to 4 bases, leaving 7 bases not matched to a gene. Germline V gene lookup returns CDR1 SGHTA and CDR2 FQGNSA. The CDR3 spells CASSRGASGGETQYF. CDR3 nucleotides: TGTGCCAGCAGCCGGGGGGCTAGCGGGGGAGAGACCCAGTACTTC.

The chain carries TRBV5-1 and TRBJ2-1, with TRBD1 identical over 7 bases. This CDR3 spans 15 amino acids. The germline V gene has CDR1 SGHRS and CDR2 YFSETQ. Trimming removed 4 bases from V and 4 bases from J; junction bases left unmatched: 8. The CDR3 spells CASSVETGLYNEQFF. CDR3 sequence (DNA): TGCGCCAGCAGCGTAGAGACAGGGCTTTACAATGAGCAGTTCTTC.

This chain links TRBV11-3 with TRBJ2-2, with 8 positions matching TRBD2. There are 15 residues in the CDR3. CDR1 is SGHNT and CDR2 is YENEEA in the germline V gene. V was clipped by 5 bases and J by 6 bases; unmatched bases: 8. CDR3 in DNA: TGTGCCAGCAGCAAAGCGGGAGCGGTCGCCGGGGAGCTGTTTTTT. Translation: CASSKAGAVAGELFF.

This chain links TRBV6-5 with TRBJ2-1; D not certain. CDR1 is MNHEY and CDR2 is SVGAGI in the germline V gene. Trimming removed 5 bases from V and 5 bases from J, with 13 bases in between. This CDR3 is 14 amino acids long. The CDR3 spells CASSRLQVHNEQFF. DNA for the CDR3: TGTGCCAGCAGTCGGTTGCAGGTTCACAATGAGCAGTTCTTC.

V gene TRBV7-2 combines with J gene TRBJ2-1; D call uncertain. V shed 5 bases and J shed 1 base, with 15 bases lying between them. The germline CDR1 and CDR2 sequences are SGHTA and FQGNSA. CDR3 length equals 16 residues. CDR3 sequence: CASSKDGSGSYNEQFF. CDR3 DNA: TGTGCCAGCAGCAAGGACGGATCGGGTTCCTACAATGAGCAGTTCTTC.

The chain combines TRBV7-9 with TRBJ2-1, with 10 bases aligning to TRBD2. Germline loops: CDR1 SEHNR, CDR2 FQNEAQ (reference sequence). CDR3 length: 17 amino acids. V gave up 5 bases and J gave up 0 bases; unmatched junction bases: 7. The CDR3 is CASSTQREGVSYNEQFF. CDR3 in DNA: TGTGCCAGCAGCACCCAGCGGGAGGGAGTCTCCTACAATGAGCAGTTCTTC.

The chain combines TRBV19 with TRBJ1-2; unclear D gene. The V gene's germline CDR1 is LNHDA and CDR2 SQIVND (reference sequence). Trimming shortened V by 7 bases and J by 0 bases, and 15 bases separated the two germline ends. There are 15 residues in the CDR3. CDR3 amino acids: CASTDAGRANYGYTF. In DNA, the CDR3 is TGTGCCAGTACCGATGCGGGGAGAGCTAACTATGGCTACACCTTC.

V and J are TRBV19 and TRBJ1-5; no definite D call. Germline V CDR1 and CDR2: LNHDA, SQIVND (reference sequence). V was pared by 2 bases and J by 7 bases, with 9 bases between. The CDR3 covers 13 residues. The CDR3 DNA reads as TGTGCCAGTAGTATAACAGCCGGGCAGCCCCAGCATTTT. Its translation is CASSITAGQPQHF. Combining the CDR3 with reference TRBV19 and TRBJ1-5 gives the whole variable domain DGGITQSPKYLFRKEGQNVTLSCEQNLNHDAMYWYRQDPGQGLRLIYYSQIVNDFQKGDIAEGYSVSREKKESFPLTVTSAQKNPTAFYLCASSITAGQPQHFGDGTRLSIL.

The V call is TRBV28, the J call TRBJ2-7, with D tentatively TRBD2 (6 bases). The germline V gene encodes CDR1 MDHEN and CDR2 SYDVKM. The CDR3 length is 11 residues. V shed 5 bases and J shed 11 bases, with 13 bases lying between them. CDR3 nucleotides: TGTGCCAGCAGTCTGGGGGGAAAGGAGTACTTC. Residues: CASSLGGKEYF.

In this sample, this clone turned up once. The chain joins TRBV27 to TRBJ2-1, with D possibly TRBD2 on 6 matching bases. The CDR3 runs 15 residues. V was shortened by 5 bases and J by 4 bases, with 15 bases between the two germline ends. In germline, CDR1 is MNHEY, CDR2 SMNVEV (reference sequence). For the CDR3, the DNA is TGTGCCAGCAGTCCGATAGCGGATACTTACAATGAGCAGTTCTTC. Protein sequence: CASSPIADTYNEQFF.

In its sample, this clone was seen once. The chain uses TRBV5-1 and TRBJ1-2; TRBD1 agrees at 7 bases. Trimming removed 3 bases from V and 8 bases from J; junction bases left unmatched: 13. Germline V gene lookup returns CDR1 SGHRS and CDR2 YFSETQ. The CDR3 consists of 15 residues. CDR3 DNA: TGCGCCAGCAGCTCTGTACAGGGGCCCCTGGGCGGCTACACCTTC. Residues: CASSSVQGPLGGYTF. The whole variable domain, remainder taken from reference TRBV5-1 and TRBJ1-2, is KAGVTQTPRYLIKTRGQQVTLSCSPISGHRSVSWYQQTPGQGLQFLFEYFSETQRNKGNFPGRFSGRQFSNSRSEMNVSTLELGDSALYLCASSSVQGPLGGYTFGSGTRLTVV.